This TCR beta chain was documented in a study of blood T cell repertoires in COVID-19. As processed by the authors: Reference gene primer amplification gave nucleated cell count estimates. Profiling relied on immunoSEQ multiplex PCR, and the TCRdb table lists in-frame clones only, not all of them. V and J calls plus clone size are reproduced from that table; the DNA served to infer D and trimming. The sample consists of about 110,000 clones, roughly 90% of them appearing once. The germline CDR1 and CDR2 sequences are KGHSH and LQKENI. Between the trimmed V and J ends, which lost 3 bases and 0 bases, there was a span of 15 bases. CDR3 length equals 17 residues.

The source material was peripheral blood. The V gene is TRBV18, the J gene TRBJ1-3; D may be TRBD1 (6 bases). The TCR comes from a man aged 40-49 years with active or convalescent COVID-19. For the CDR3, the DNA is TGTGCCAGCTCACCCACTCGACAGGCCAACTCTGGAAACACCATATATTTT. This encodes CASSPTRQANSGNTIYF.